A selection of T cell receptor beta chains follows, all from one sample in a study of blood T cell repertoires in COVID-19. Clones were sequenced by immunoSEQ multiplex PCR, and TCRdb holds only the in-frame ones, with some missing. The data show 200,000 to 300,000 clones, with 86% seen just once and around 2.1% held by the top ten. Sequencing was carried out using PBMCs or T cells enriched from blood (not recorded which). The receptors originated from a woman aged 45-65 years who had recovered from COVID-19. Both conserved end residues are part of each CDR3. The D gene is left open where the match is weak.

15 | TRBJ2-3 | TRBV18 | . | CASSPPGGLGDTQYF | TGTGCCAGCTCACCACCCGGGGGGCTCGGGGATACGCAGTATTTT
15 | TRBJ2-1 | TRBV19 | TRBD2 | CASSTGGGHYNEQFF | TGTGCCAGTAGTACCGGGGGGGGCCACTACAATGAGCAGTTCTTC
14 | TRBJ1-3 | TRBV11-3 | . | CASSWTGGGNTIYF | TGTGCCAGCAGCTGGACCGGAGGTGGAAACACCATATATTTT
17 | TRBJ2-3 | TRBV6-1 | TRBD1 | CASSEFIRTGGTDTQYF | TGTGCCAGCAGTGAATTTATCCGGACAGGTGGCACAGATACGCAGTATTTT
16 | TRBJ2-7 | TRBV5-5 | TRBD2 | CASSIGLAGASYEQYF | TGTGCCAGCAGCATCGGACTAGCGGGGGCCTCCTACGAGCAGTACTTC
15 | TRBJ2-3 | TRBV6-5 | TRBD2 | CASNLAGVGADTQYF | TGTGCCAGCAATCTAGCGGGAGTGGGGGCAGATACGCAGTATTTT
15 | TRBJ1-2 | TRBV5-1 | . | CASSLGFAGGYGYTF | TGCGCCAGCAGCTTGGGGTTCGCCGGGGGCTATGGCTACACCTTC
15 | TRBJ2-7 | TRBV15 | . | CATSLGQDSTYEQYF | TGTGCCACCAGTCTCGGGCAGGACAGTACCTACGAGCAGTACTTC
13 | TRBJ1-2 | TRBV7-8 | . | CASSRTGTYGYTF | TGTGCCAGCAGCCGAACAGGGACCTATGGCTACACCTTC
16 | TRBJ1-3 | TRBV2 | . | CASNGERLSSGNTIYF | TGTGCCAGCAACGGCGAGAGGCTGAGCTCTGGAAACACCATATATTTT
17 | TRBJ1-6 | TRBV7-2 | . | CASSGLLGPGDNSPLHF | TGTGCCAGCTCAGGTCTCCTCGGCCCCGGGGATAATTCACCCCTCCACTTT
14 | TRBJ1-1 | TRBV10-3 | TRBD1 | CAIMGGQADTEAFF | TGTGCCATCATGGGGGGACAGGCTGACACTGAAGCTTTCTTT
14 | TRBJ2-1 | TRBV21-1 | . | CASSRRQLLNEQFF | TGTGCCAGCAGCAGGAGACAGCTTCTCAATGAGCAGTTCTTC
18 | TRBJ1-2 | TRBV3-1/TRBV3-2 | TRBD1 | CASSQDRDRVALGYGYTF | TGTGCCAGCAGCCAAGATCGGGACAGGGTCGCCTTAGGCTATGGCTACACCTTC
12 | TRBJ1-2 | TRBV5-4 | . | CASSVRDDGYTF | TGTGCCAGCAGCGTCAGGGATGATGGCTACACCTTC
15 | TRBJ1-5 | TRBV30 | . | CAWSTYREGNQPQHF | TGTGCCTGGAGTACTTACAGGGAAGGGAATCAGCCCCAGCATTTT
14 | TRBJ1-2 | TRBV28 | TRBD1 | CASSLGHRGWGYTF | TGTGCCAGCAGTTTAGGACACAGGGGATGGGGCTACACCTTC
15 | TRBJ1-6 | TRBV3-1/TRBV3-2 | TRBD1 | CASSQGPGGNSPLHF | TGTGCCAGCAGCCAAGGTCCAGGGGGGAATTCACCCCTCCACTTT
14 | TRBJ1-6 | TRBV11-2 | . | CASIGDYDNSPLHF | TGTGCCAGCATCGGGGACTACGATAATTCACCCCTCCACTTT
13 | TRBJ1-1 | TRBV9 | TRBD1 | CASSPDLQGSAFF | TGTGCCAGCAGCCCGGACCTACAGGGGTCAGCTTTCTTT
16 | TRBJ2-2 | TRBV7-3 | TRBD2 | CASSLSSSGSTGELFF | TGTGCCAGCAGCCTCTCTTCTAGCGGGAGCACCGGGGAGCTGTTTTTT
14 | TRBJ1-2 | TRBV28 | . | CASSPTGRLGGYTF | TGTGCCAGCAGTCCAACAGGGCGCTTGGGCGGCTACACCTTC
14 | TRBJ2-3 | TRBV9 | . | CASSPRRGADTQYF | TGTGCCAGCAGCCCGCGGCGGGGAGCAGATACGCAGTATTTT
16 | TRBJ2-1 | TRBV5-5 | TRBD2 | CASSQPGLAGVGEQFF | TGTGCCAGCAGCCAACCGGGACTAGCGGGAGTCGGTGAGCAGTTCTTC
16 | TRBJ1-3 | TRBV6-5 | . | CASSYSQGSSGNTIYF | TGTGCCAGCAGTTACTCGCAGGGGAGCTCTGGAAACACCATATATTTT
13 | TRBJ2-1 | TRBV9 | . | CASSRDNYNEQFF | TGTGCCAGCAGCCGGGACAACTACAATGAGCAGTTCTTC
15 | TRBJ2-3 | TRBV7-9 | . | CASSPPGSSTDTQYF | TGTGCCAGCAGCCCCCCCGGTAGCAGCACAGATACGCAGTATTTT